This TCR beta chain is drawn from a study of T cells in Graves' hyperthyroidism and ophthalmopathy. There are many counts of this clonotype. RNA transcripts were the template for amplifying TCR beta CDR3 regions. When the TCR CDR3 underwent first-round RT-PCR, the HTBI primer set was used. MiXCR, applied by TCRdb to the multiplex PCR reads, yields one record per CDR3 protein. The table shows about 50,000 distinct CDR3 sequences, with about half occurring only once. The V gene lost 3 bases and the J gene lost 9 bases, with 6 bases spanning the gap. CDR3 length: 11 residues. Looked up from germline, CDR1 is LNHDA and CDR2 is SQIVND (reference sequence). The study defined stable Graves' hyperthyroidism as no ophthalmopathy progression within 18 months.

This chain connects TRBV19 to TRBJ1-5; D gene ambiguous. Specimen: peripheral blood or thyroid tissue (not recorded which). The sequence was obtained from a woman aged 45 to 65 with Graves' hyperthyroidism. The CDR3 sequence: CASSIGGPQHF. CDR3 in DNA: TGTGCCAGTAGTATCGGCGGGCCCCAGCATTTT.